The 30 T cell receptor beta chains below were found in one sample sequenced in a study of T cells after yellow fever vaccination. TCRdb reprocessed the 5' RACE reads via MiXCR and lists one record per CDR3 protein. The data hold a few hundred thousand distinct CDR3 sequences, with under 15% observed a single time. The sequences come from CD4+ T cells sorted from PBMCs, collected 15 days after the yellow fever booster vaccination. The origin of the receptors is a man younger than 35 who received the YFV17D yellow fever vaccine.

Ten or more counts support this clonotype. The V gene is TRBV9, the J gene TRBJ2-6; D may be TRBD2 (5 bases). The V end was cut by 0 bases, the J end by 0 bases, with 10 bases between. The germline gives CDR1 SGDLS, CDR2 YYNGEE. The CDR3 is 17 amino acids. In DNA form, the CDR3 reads TGTGCCAGCAGCGTAGTCCCGGGGTACTCTGGGGCCAACGTCCTGACTTTC. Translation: CASSVVPGYSGANVLTF.

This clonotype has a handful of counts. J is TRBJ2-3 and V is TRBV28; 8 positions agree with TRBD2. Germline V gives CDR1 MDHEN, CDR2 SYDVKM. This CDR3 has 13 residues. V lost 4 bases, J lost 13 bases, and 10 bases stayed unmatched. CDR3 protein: CASSSAGALVEYF. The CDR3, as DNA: TGTGCCAGCAGTTCAGCGGGGGCTCTAGTGGAGTATTTT.

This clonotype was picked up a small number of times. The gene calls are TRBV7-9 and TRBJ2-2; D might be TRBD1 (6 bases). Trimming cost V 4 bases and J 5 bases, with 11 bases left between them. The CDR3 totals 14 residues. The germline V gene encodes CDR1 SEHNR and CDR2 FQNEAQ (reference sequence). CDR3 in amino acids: CASSSFTGTGELFF. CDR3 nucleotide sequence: TGTGCCAGCAGCTCCTTTACAGGGACCGGGGAGCTGTTTTTT.

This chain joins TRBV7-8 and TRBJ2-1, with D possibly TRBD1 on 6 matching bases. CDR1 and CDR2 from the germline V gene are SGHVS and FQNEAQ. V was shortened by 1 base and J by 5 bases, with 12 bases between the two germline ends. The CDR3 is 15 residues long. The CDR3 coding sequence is TGTGCCAGCAGCTTAGTCGGACAGATAAACAATGAGCAGTTCTTC. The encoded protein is CASSLVGQINNEQFF.

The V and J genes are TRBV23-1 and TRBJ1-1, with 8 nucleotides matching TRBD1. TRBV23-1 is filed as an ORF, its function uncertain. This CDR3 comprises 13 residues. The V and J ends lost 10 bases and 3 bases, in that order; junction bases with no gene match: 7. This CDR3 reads CATTTGADTEAFF. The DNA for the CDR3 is TGCGCCACCACGACAGGGGCCGACACTGAAGCTTTCTTT.

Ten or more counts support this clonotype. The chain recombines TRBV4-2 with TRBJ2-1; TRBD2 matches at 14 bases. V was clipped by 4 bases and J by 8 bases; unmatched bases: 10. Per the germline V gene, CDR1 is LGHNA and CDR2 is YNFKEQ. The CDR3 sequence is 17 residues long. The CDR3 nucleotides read TGTGCCAGCAGCCTCTCAACCGGGACTAGCGGGGGTGATGAGCAGTTCTTC. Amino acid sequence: CASSLSTGTSGGDEQFF.

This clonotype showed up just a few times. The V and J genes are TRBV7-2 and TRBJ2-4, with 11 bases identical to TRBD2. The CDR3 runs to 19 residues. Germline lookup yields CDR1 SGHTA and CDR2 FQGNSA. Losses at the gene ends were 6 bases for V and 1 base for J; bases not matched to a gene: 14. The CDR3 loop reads CASSFTLAGGVGAKNIQYF. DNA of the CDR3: TGTGCCAGCAGTTTCACTCTAGCGGGGGGCGTAGGCGCCAAAAACATTCAGTACTTC.

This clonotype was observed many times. The CDR3 here is CASSLNAENIQYF. In DNA, the CDR3 is TGTGCCAGCAGCTTAAATGCGGAAAACATTCAGTACTTC. This chain links TRBV7-2 with TRBJ2-4; D remains unclear. Trimming cost V 2 bases and J 5 bases, with 7 bases left between them. From germline, CDR1 is SGHTA and CDR2 FQGNSA. This CDR3 is 13 amino acids long.

CDR3 sequence reads: CASTLGGPLSSPLHF. The CDR3 DNA is TGTGCCAGCACCCTAGGGGGGCCGCTGTCCTCACCCCTCCACTTT. The chain recombines TRBV27 with TRBJ1-6; TRBD1 is a possible D gene (6 bases). Per the germline V gene, CDR1 is MNHEY and CDR2 is SMNVEV (reference sequence). The ends were cut back, 7 bases at V and 10 bases at J, with 20 bases in the middle. The CDR3 covers 15 residues.

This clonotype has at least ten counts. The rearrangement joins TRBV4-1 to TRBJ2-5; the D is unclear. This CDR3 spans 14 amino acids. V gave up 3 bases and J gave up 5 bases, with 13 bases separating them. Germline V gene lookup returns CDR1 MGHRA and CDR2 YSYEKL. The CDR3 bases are TGCGCCAGCAGCCAGACCGAGTCGGCGGAGACCCAGTACTTC. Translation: CASSQTESAETQYF.

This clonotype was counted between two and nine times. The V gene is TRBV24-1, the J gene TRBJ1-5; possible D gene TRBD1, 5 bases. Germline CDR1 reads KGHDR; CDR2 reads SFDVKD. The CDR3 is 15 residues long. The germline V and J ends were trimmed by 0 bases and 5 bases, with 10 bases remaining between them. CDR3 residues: CATSDLRGGDQPQHF. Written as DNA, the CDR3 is TGTGCCACCAGTGATTTGAGGGGAGGCGATCAGCCCCAGCATTTT.

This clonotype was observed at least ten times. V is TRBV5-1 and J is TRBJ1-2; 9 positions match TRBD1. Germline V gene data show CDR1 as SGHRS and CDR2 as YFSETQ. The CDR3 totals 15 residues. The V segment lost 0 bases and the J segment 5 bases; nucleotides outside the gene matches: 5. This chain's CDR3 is CASSLEQGAGYGYTF. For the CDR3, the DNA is TGCGCCAGCAGCTTGGAACAGGGGGCCGGTTATGGCTACACCTTC.

CDR3 sequence (DNA): TGCGCCAGCAGCCCCGACAGGGGAATTGATCAGCCCCAGCATTTT. Amino acid sequence: CASSPDRGIDQPQHF. The chain is built from TRBV5-1 and TRBJ1-5; 8 bases are shared with TRBD1. V lost 4 bases, J lost 5 bases, and 8 bases stayed unmatched. The germline CDR1 and CDR2 sequences are SGHRS and YFSETQ. The CDR3 runs to 15 residues.

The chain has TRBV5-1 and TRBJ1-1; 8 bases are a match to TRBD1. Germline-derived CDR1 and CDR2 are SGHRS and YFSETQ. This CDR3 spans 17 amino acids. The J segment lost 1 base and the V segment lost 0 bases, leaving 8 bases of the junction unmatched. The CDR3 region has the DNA TGCGCCAGCAGCTTGGTTTCAGGGGGCAGAGGGAACACTGAAGCTTTCTTT. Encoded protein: CASSLVSGGRGNTEAFF.

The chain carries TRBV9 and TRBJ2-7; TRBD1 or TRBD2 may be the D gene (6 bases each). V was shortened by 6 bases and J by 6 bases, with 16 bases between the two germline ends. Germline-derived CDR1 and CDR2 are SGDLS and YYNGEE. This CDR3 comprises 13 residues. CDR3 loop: CASTPMEGGEQYF. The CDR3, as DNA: TGTGCCAGCACCCCGATGGAGGGGGGCGAGCAGTACTTC.

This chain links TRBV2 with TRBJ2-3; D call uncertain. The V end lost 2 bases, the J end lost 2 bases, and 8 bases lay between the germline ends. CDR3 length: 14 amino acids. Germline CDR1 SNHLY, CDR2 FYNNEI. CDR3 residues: CASSETQHTDTQYF. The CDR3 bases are TGTGCCAGCAGTGAAACACAGCACACAGATACGCAGTATTTT.

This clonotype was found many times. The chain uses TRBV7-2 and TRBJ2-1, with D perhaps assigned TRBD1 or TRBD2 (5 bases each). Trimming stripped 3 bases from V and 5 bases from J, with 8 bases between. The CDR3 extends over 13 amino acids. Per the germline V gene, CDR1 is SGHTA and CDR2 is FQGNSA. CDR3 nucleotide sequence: TGTGCCAGCAGCTTCGGGGCCAACAATGAGCAGTTCTTC. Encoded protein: CASSFGANNEQFF.

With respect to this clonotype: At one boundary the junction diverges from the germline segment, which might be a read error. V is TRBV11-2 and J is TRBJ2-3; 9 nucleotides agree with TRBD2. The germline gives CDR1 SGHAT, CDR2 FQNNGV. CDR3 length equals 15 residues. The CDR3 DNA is TGTGCCAGCAGCTTAGTACTAGCGGGCACAGATACGGAGTATTTT. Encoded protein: CASSLVLAGTDTEYF.

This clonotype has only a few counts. The CDR3, as DNA: TGTGCCAGCACCCGAGAAGCGGGGGGGCTCGGAGAGACCCAGTACTTC. It encodes CASTREAGGLGETQYF. The chain combines TRBV2 with TRBJ2-5, with TRBD2 matching 10 bases. CDR1 and CDR2 from the germline V gene are SNHLY and FYNNEI. V gave up 7 bases and J gave up 4 bases; unmatched junction bases: 12. The CDR3 spans 16 residues. Full variable domain (remainder filled in from reference TRBV2 and TRBJ2-5): EPEVTQTPSHQVTQMGQEVILRCVPISNHLYFYWYRQILGQKVEFLVSFYNNEISEKSEIFDDQFSVERPDGSNFTLKIRSTKLEDSAMYFCASTREAGGLGETQYFGPGTRLLVL.

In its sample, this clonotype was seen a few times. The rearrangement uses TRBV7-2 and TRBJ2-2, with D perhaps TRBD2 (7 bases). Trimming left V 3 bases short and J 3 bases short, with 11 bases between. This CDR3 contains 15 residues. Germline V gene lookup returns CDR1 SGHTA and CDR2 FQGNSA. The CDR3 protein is CASSFVGGDTGELFF. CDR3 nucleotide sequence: TGTGCCAGCAGCTTTGTAGGGGGGGACACCGGGGAGCTGTTTTTT.

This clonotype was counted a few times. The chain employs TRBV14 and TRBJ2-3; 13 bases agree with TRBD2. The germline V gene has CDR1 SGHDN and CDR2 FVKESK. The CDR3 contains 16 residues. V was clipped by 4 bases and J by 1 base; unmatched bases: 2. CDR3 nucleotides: TGTGCCAGCAGCCGACTAGCGGGGGGCCGCACAGATACGCAGTATTTT. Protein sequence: CASSRLAGGRTDTQYF.

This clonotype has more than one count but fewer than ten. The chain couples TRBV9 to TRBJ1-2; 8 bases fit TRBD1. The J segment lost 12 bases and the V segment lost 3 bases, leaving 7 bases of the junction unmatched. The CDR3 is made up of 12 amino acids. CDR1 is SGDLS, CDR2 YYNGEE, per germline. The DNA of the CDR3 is TGTGCCAGCAGCGAGAGCTCCAGGGGGCACACCTTC. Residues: CASSESSRGHTF.

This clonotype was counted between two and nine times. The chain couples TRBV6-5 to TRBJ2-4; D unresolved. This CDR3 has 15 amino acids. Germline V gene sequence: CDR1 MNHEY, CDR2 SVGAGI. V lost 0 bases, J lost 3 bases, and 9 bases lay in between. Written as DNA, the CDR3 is TGTGCCAGCAGTTACTCTCGATTCGGCAAAAACATTCAGTACTTC. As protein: CASSYSRFGKNIQYF.

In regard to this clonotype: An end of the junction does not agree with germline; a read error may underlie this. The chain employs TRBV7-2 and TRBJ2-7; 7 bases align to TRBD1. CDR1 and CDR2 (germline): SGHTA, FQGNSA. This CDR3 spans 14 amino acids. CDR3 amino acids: CARSLGQATYEQYF. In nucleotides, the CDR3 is TGTGCCAGGAGCTTAGGACAGGCGACCTACGAGCAGTACTTC.

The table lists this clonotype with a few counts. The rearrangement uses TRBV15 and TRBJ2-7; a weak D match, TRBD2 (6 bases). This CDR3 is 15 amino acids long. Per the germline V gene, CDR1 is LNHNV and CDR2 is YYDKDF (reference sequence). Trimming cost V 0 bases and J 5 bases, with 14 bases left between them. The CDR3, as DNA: TGTGCCACCAGCAGAGATTATGGGGGGAACGACGAGCAGTACTTC. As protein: CATSRDYGGNDEQYF.

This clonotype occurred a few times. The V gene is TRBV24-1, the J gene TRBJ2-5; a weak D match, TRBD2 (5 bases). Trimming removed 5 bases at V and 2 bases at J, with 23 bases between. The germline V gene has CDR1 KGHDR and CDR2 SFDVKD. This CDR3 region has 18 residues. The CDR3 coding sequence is TGTGCCACCAGTGCTCTCCGCGAGGGAAACACCAAACAAGAGACCCAGTACTTC. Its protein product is CATSALREGNTKQETQYF.

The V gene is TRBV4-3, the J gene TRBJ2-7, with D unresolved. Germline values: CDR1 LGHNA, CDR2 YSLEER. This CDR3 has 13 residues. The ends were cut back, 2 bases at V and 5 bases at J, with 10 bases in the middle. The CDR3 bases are TGCGCCAGCAGCCAACGGCTAGATGACGAGCAGTACTTC. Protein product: CASSQRLDDEQYF.

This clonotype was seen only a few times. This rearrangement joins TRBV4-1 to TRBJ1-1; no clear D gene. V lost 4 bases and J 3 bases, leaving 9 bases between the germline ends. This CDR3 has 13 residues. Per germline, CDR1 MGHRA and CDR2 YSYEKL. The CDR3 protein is CASSRVKDTEAFF. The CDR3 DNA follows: TGCGCCAGCAGCCGTGTTAAAGACACTGAAGCTTTCTTT.

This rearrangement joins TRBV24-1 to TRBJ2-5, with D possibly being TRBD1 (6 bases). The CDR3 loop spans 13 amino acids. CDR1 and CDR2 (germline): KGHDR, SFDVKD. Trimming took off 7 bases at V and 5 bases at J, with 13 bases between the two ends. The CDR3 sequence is CATRDSRTETQYF. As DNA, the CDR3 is TGTGCCACCAGGGACAGTAGAACGGAGACCCAGTACTTC.

The CDR3 region has the DNA TGTGCCAGCAGCTGGGACAGGGGAAACGAGCAGTACGTC. It yields the protein CASSWDRGNEQYV. The V call is TRBV5-6, the J call TRBJ2-7, with 10 bases fitting TRBD1. J lost 5 bases, V lost 3 bases, and 2 bases had no gene match. This CDR3 contains 13 residues. From germline, CDR1 is SGHDT and CDR2 YYEEEE.